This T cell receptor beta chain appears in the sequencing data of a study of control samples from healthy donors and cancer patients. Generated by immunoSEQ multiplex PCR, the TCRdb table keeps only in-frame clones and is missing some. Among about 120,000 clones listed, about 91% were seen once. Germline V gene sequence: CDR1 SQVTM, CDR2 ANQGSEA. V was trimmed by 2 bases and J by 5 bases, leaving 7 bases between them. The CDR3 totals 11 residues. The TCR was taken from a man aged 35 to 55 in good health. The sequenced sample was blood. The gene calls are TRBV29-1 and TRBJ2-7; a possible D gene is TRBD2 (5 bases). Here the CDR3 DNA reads TGCAGCGTTGAAATCGGGGACGAGCAGTACTTC. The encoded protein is CSVEIGDEQYF.